These T cell receptor beta chains were read from a single sample in a study of cytomegalovirus exposure and HLA in healthy donors. The protocol was immunoSEQ multiplex PCR, while the TCRdb copy is restricted to in-frame clones and leaves out a portion. In the table there are 170,000 or so clones, approximately 81% of which are singletons. The sequenced material came from PBMCs. These receptor sequences come from a boy younger than 10 in good health and CMV-seronegative. Both conserved end residues are part of each CDR3. Each record gives: CDR3 DNA, CDR3 protein, D gene, V gene, clone size, J gene. The D gene is left open where the match is weak. Size values are once, few and many counts, or a class for expanded clones, and some rows have none.

TGCAGCGCGCGCGGAGCCTCTGGCGACGAGCAGTACTTC | CSARGASGDEQYF | - | TRBV29-1 | - | TRBJ2-7
TGTGCCAGCAGTGAACTACAGGGGACTGGAAACACCATATATTTT | CASSELQGTGNTIYF | TRBD1 | TRBV2 | - | TRBJ1-3
TGTGCCAGCAGTACCCTCAGGGGCGTGAACACTGAAGCTTTCTTT | CASSTLRGVNTEAFF | - | TRBV28 | - | TRBJ1-1
TGTGCCATCAGTGGGGATAGCGGCTCCCCCGAGCAGTACTTC | CAISGDSGSPEQYF | - | TRBV10-3 | - | TRBJ2-7
TGCGCCAGCAGCCAAGAACCGGGGTCCTACGAGCAGTACTTC | CASSQEPGSYEQYF | - | TRBV4-1 | - | TRBJ2-7
TGCAGCGTTGTGGGGGGGAGGGAGGCCGAGCAGTACTTC | CSVVGGREAEQYF | TRBD2 | TRBV29-1 | once | TRBJ2-7
TGCAGCGTTGAGGGCAGGGAGGGCACTGAAGCTTTCTTT | CSVEGREGTEAFF | - | TRBV29-1 | - | TRBJ1-1
TGTGCCAGCAGCTTTAAGGGGGAGAGGGTGGAAACCCAGTACTTC | CASSFKGERVETQYF | - | TRBV12-1 | - | TRBJ2-5
TGTGCCAGCAGTTTATGGTCTAGCGGGACCCCCTACGAGCAGTACTTC | CASSLWSSGTPYEQYF | TRBD2 | TRBV28 | - | TRBJ2-7
TGTGCCATCAGTGGGATCAGGGCGCGCAATGAGCAGTTCTTC | CAISGIRARNEQFF | - | TRBV10-3 | - | TRBJ2-1
TGTGCCAGCAGCTCCTTGGGACAGGGGGCAACTGAAGCTTTCTTT | CASSSLGQGATEAFF | TRBD1 | TRBV7-2 | - | TRBJ1-1
TGTGCCAGCAGCTTACCCGGGACAGGGGCAGTGGATGAGCAGTTCTTC | CASSLPGTGAVDEQFF | TRBD1 | TRBV5-5 | - | TRBJ2-1
TGCGCCAGCAGCCAAACGGGACAGCGGAGGGAAAAACTGTTTTTT | CASSQTGQRREKLFF | TRBD1 | TRBV4-1 | - | TRBJ1-4
TGTGCCAGCAGCTCAGTGGAACGGGGAAAATTGTTTTTT | CASSSVERGKLFF | - | TRBV7-9 | - | TRBJ1-4
TGTGCCAGCAGCCACTCCGGGACATACTACAATGAGCAGTTCTTC | CASSHSGTYYNEQFF | - | TRBV28 | once | TRBJ2-1
TGTGCCAGCAGCAGGGGTAGAGGGGAGGTGAACACCGGGGAGCTGTTTTTT | CASSRGRGEVNTGELFF | - | TRBV5-5 | few | TRBJ2-2